This is a list of T cell receptor beta chains from one sample in a study of cytomegalovirus exposure and HLA in healthy donors. Only in-frame clones appear in the TCRdb table, and some are missing; sequencing was by immunoSEQ multiplex PCR. The sample contains around 80,000 clones, about 80% of which appear only once. The source material was PBMCs. These receptors all come from a female donor in good health and CMV-seronegative. CDR3s include the opening cysteine and the closing phenylalanine or tryptophan. Each record gives: J gene, clone size, V gene, D gene, CDR3 DNA, CDR3 protein. The D gene is left open where the match is weak. A row's size may be missing; if present it is once, few, many or a size class.

j_gene: TRBJ1-2
abundance: once
v_gene: TRBV10-2
d_gene: TRBD1
CDR3nt: TGCGCCAGCACTTGGGGACAGGGCAACTATGGCTACACCTTC
CDR3aa: CASTWGQGNYGYTF

j_gene: TRBJ2-7
abundance: NA
v_gene: TRBV15
d_gene: TRBD2
CDR3nt: TGTGCCACCAGCAGAGGAGTGGTAGCGGGGGGCTACGAGCAGTACTTC
CDR3aa: CATSRGVVAGGYEQYF

j_gene: TRBJ1-4
abundance: NA
v_gene: TRBV4-2
d_gene: NA
CDR3nt: TGTGCCAGCAGCCAAGCGGGGGGGGCAACTAATGAAAAACTGTTTTTT
CDR3aa: CASSQAGGATNEKLFF

j_gene: TRBJ2-7
abundance: NA
v_gene: TRBV6-5
d_gene: TRBD2
CDR3nt: TGTGCCAGCAGGTTTCTAGCGGGAGGTAAGAACGAGCAGTACTTC
CDR3aa: CASRFLAGGKNEQYF

j_gene: TRBJ1-5
abundance: once
v_gene: TRBV28
d_gene: NA
CDR3nt: TGTGCCAGCAGGGGGCAGTTCAATCAGCCCCAGCATTTT
CDR3aa: CASRGQFNQPQHF

j_gene: TRBJ1-5
abundance: NA
v_gene: TRBV5-5
d_gene: NA
CDR3nt: TGTGCCAGCAGCAGGGACAACCTTAGCAATCAGCCCCAGCATTTT
CDR3aa: CASSRDNLSNQPQHF

j_gene: TRBJ2-5
abundance: NA
v_gene: TRBV7-2
d_gene: TRBD2
CDR3nt: TGTGCCAGCAGCTTAGCTGGGACTACAGAGACCCAGTACTTC
CDR3aa: CASSLAGTTETQYF

j_gene: TRBJ1-1
abundance: NA
v_gene: TRBV4-3
d_gene: NA
CDR3nt: TGCGCCAGCAGCCAGAGGGGGGGGAGTACTGAAGCTTTCTTT
CDR3aa: CASSQRGGSTEAFF

j_gene: TRBJ1-4
abundance: NA
v_gene: TRBV6-6
d_gene: TRBD1
CDR3nt: TGTGCCAGCAACGCCGGGACAGGTTATGAAAAACTGTTTTTT
CDR3aa: CASNAGTGYEKLFF

j_gene: TRBJ1-5
abundance: NA
v_gene: TRBV19
d_gene: NA
CDR3nt: TGTGCCAGTAGTATAATCCTATATAGCAATCAGCCCCAGCATTTT
CDR3aa: CASSIILYSNQPQHF

j_gene: TRBJ2-7
abundance: NA
v_gene: TRBV6-5
d_gene: TRBD1
CDR3nt: TGTGCCAGCAGTTACTCGCACAGGGGGTGGCACGAGCAGTACTTC
CDR3aa: CASSYSHRGWHEQYF

j_gene: TRBJ1-5
abundance: medium-sized
v_gene: TRBV2
d_gene: TRBD1
CDR3nt: TGTGCCAGCAGTTTGGGCCAGGGGGCTCGACAGCCCCAGCATTTT
CDR3aa: CASSLGQGARQPQHF

j_gene: TRBJ2-1
abundance: NA
v_gene: TRBV2
d_gene: TRBD2
CDR3nt: TGTGCCAGCAGTGAACGGCGGGGGAGCTCCTACAATGAGCAGTTCTTC
CDR3aa: CASSERRGSSYNEQFF

j_gene: TRBJ1-5
abundance: NA
v_gene: TRBV5-6
d_gene: NA
CDR3nt: TGTGCCAGCAGCTTCCCAGGGGAAGAGCCCCAGCATTTT
CDR3aa: CASSFPGEEPQHF

j_gene: TRBJ2-3
abundance: NA
v_gene: TRBV30
d_gene: NA
CDR3nt: TGTGCCTCAACCCACGGTCCTTCTAGCACAGATACGCAGTATTTT
CDR3aa: CASTHGPSSTDTQYF

j_gene: TRBJ2-3
abundance: NA
v_gene: TRBV29-1
d_gene: TRBD1
CDR3nt: TGCAGCGTCAGGGGGCGAACCACAGATACGCAGTATTTT
CDR3aa: CSVRGRTTDTQYF

j_gene: TRBJ2-6
abundance: NA
v_gene: TRBV6-5
d_gene: TRBD1
CDR3nt: TGTGCCAGCAGTTTGCGACAGGGCTCTGGGGCCAACGTCCTGACTTTC
CDR3aa: CASSLRQGSGANVLTF

j_gene: TRBJ2-1
abundance: NA
v_gene: TRBV10-1
d_gene: TRBD1
CDR3nt: TGCGCCAGCACCTCGGACAGGGGCTACAATGAGCAGTTCTTC
CDR3aa: CASTSDRGYNEQFF

j_gene: TRBJ1-5
abundance: NA
v_gene: TRBV7-9
d_gene: TRBD1
CDR3nt: TGTGCCAGCAGCTTATCGACAGGGGCGAATCAGCCCCAGCATTTT
CDR3aa: CASSLSTGANQPQHF

j_gene: TRBJ1-1
abundance: NA
v_gene: TRBV14
d_gene: TRBD1
CDR3nt: TGTGCCAGCAGCCAAGATCTAAGGGGGCGAGGTGAAGCTTTCTTT
CDR3aa: CASSQDLRGRGEAFF

j_gene: TRBJ1-2
abundance: NA
v_gene: TRBV28
d_gene: NA
CDR3nt: TGTGCCAGCAGCGCCAATCAGGGTGGCTACACCTTC
CDR3aa: CASSANQGGYTF

j_gene: TRBJ2-1
abundance: NA
v_gene: TRBV9
d_gene: NA
CDR3nt: TGTGCCAGCAGCGTAGTAAGATCGACTTCGGGTGAGCAGTTCTTC
CDR3aa: CASSVVRSTSGEQFF

j_gene: TRBJ1-1
abundance: few
v_gene: TRBV28
d_gene: TRBD1
CDR3nt: TGTGCCAGCAGTTCCGGGACAGGTCCCGCTTTCTTT
CDR3aa: CASSSGTGPAFF

j_gene: TRBJ1-6
abundance: NA
v_gene: TRBV7-2
d_gene: TRBD1
CDR3nt: TGTGCCAGCAGCCCCATCCCCAACGGACAGGGAGGGCTCCACTTT
CDR3aa: CASSPIPNGQGGLHF

j_gene: TRBJ1-2
abundance: NA
v_gene: TRBV19
d_gene: NA
CDR3nt: TGTGCCACCCAATTTTCCGGGACATTGAACTATGGCTACACCTTC
CDR3aa: CATQFSGTLNYGYTF

j_gene: TRBJ1-2
abundance: NA
v_gene: TRBV28
d_gene: NA
CDR3nt: TGTGCCAGCAGTTTACCACAGGGAAACTATGGCTACACCTTC
CDR3aa: CASSLPQGNYGYTF

j_gene: TRBJ1-2
abundance: NA
v_gene: TRBV30
d_gene: NA
CDR3nt: TGTGCCTGGAGTCCTGGTTCAGGATCTAACTATGGCTACACCTTC
CDR3aa: CAWSPGSGSNYGYTF

j_gene: TRBJ2-5
abundance: NA
v_gene: TRBV6-5
d_gene: NA
CDR3nt: TGTGCCAGCAGTCAGGGACTCGTGCCAGAGACCCAGTACTTC
CDR3aa: CASSQGLVPETQYF

j_gene: TRBJ2-2
abundance: NA
v_gene: TRBV7-9
d_gene: NA
CDR3nt: TGTGCCAGCAGTAACCCTTTCTTACACAGCGGGGAGCTGTTTTTT
CDR3aa: CASSNPFLHSGELFF

j_gene: TRBJ2-1
abundance: NA
v_gene: TRBV6-1
d_gene: NA
CDR3nt: TGTGCCAGCGGTCAGGTGGCGGGATCCTACAATGAGCAGTTCTTC
CDR3aa: CASGQVAGSYNEQFF

j_gene: TRBJ2-3
abundance: NA
v_gene: TRBV10-3
d_gene: NA
CDR3nt: TGTGCCATCCGCCAAGGGGTCAGCACAGATACGCAGTATTTT
CDR3aa: CAIRQGVSTDTQYF

j_gene: TRBJ2-3
abundance: NA
v_gene: TRBV30
d_gene: TRBD1
CDR3nt: TGTGCCTGGAGTTCAACAGGGGCCCGCACAGATACGCAGTATTTT
CDR3aa: CAWSSTGARTDTQYF

j_gene: TRBJ1-5
abundance: NA
v_gene: TRBV28
d_gene: NA
CDR3nt: TGTGCCAGCTCGGGCGGGGGGCTAGGACAGCCCCAGCATTTT
CDR3aa: CASSGGGLGQPQHF

j_gene: TRBJ1-4
abundance: NA
v_gene: TRBV28
d_gene: TRBD1
CDR3nt: TGTGCCAGCAGTTTTGTCATGCTCACAGGGGAGAATGAAAAACTGTTTTTT
CDR3aa: CASSFVMLTGENEKLFF

j_gene: TRBJ2-7
abundance: NA
v_gene: TRBV28
d_gene: NA
CDR3nt: TGTGCCAGCAGTCTTGGGACCGGGGGACAGAGCAACGAGCAGTACTTC
CDR3aa: CASSLGTGGQSNEQYF